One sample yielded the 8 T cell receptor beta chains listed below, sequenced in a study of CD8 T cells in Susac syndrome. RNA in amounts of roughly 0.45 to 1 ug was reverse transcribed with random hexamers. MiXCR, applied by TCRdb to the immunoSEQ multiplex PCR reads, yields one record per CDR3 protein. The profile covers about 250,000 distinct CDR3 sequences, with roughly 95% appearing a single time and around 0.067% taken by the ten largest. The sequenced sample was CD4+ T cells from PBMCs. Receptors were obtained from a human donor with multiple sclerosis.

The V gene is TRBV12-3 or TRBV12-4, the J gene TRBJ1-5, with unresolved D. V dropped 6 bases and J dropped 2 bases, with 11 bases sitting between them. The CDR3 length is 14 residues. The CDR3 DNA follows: TGTGCCAGCAGCTCCGTAGGGCGCAATCAGCCCCAGCATTTT. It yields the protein CASSSVGRNQPQHF.

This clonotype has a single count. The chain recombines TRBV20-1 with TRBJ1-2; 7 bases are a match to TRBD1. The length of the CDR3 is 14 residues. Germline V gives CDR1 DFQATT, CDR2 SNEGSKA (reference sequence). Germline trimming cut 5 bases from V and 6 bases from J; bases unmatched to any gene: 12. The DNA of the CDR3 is TGCAGTGCTCAAGCTAGGTCAGGGGGGGATGGCTACACCTTC. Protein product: CSAQARSGGDGYTF.

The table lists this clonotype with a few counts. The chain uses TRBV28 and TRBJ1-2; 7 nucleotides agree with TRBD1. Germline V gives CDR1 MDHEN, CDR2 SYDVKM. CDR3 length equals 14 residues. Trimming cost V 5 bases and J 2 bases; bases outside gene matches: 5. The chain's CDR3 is CASSPPGQNYGYTF. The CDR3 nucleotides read TGTGCCAGCAGTCCCCCGGGACAGAACTATGGCTACACCTTC.

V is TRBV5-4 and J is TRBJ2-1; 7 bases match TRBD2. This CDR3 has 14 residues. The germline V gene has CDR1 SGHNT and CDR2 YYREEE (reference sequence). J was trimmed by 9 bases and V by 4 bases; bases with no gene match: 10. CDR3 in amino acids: CASSRIGGGGEQFF. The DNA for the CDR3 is TGTGCCAGCAGCCGCATTGGTGGGGGGGGTGAGCAGTTCTTC.

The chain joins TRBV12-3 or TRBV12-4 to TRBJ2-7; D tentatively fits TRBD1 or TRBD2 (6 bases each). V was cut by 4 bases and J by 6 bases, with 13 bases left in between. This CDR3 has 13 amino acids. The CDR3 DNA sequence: TGTGCCAGCAGTTCGCTTCGGGGGCTCGAGCAGTACTTC. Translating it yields CASSSLRGLEQYF.

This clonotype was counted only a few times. CDR3 amino acids: CASSSRGRTGELFF. In DNA, the CDR3 is TGTGCCAGCAGTTCCAGGGGGCGGACCGGGGAGCTGTTTTTT. The chain joins TRBV12-3 or TRBV12-4 to TRBJ2-2; 8 nucleotides line up with TRBD1. The ends lost 4 bases at V and 5 bases at J; junction bases unmatched: 3. The CDR3 has 14 residues.

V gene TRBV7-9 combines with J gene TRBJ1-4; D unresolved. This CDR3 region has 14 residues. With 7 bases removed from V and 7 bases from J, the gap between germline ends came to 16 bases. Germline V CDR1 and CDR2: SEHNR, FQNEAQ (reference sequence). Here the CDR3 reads CASTPGRSVEKLFF. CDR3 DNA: TGTGCCAGCACCCCGGGGAGATCGGTTGAAAAACTGTTTTTT.

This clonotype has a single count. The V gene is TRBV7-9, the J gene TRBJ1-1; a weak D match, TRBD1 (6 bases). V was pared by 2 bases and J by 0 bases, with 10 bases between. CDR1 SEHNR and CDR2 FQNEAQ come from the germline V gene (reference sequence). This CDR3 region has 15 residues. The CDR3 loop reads CASSLLDRLNTEAFF. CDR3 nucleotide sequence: TGTGCCAGCAGCTTACTAGACAGGCTGAACACTGAAGCTTTCTTT.